Listed below are T cell receptor beta chains from one sample, sequenced in a study of PD-1 blockade in classical Hodgkin lymphoma. This table comes from immunoSEQ multiplex PCR, and its TCRdb copy is limited to in-frame clones, with some not included. Of approximately 29,000 clones detected, around 85% appear once; the ten largest clones hold 0.55% to 0.7%. The sample was CD4+ T cells from blood, taken before the fourth cycle of nivolumab. These receptor sequences come from a human donor with classical Hodgkin lymphoma. Both conserved end residues are part of each CDR3. Fields, in order: J gene, D gene, CDR3 length, V gene, clone size, CDR3 DNA, CDR3 protein. The D gene is left open where the match is weak. Clone size is not always given. Where it is, it says once, few, many or a class for expanded clones.

>TRBJ2-3|.|15|TRBV6-5|.
TGTGCCAGCAGTTCTCCGGACCGGGGGACAGATACGCAGTATTTT
CASSSPDRGTDTQYF
>TRBJ1-4|.|14|TRBV5-1|.
TGCGCCAGCAGCCGCCTAGGAATTAATGAAAAACTGTTTTTT
CASSRLGINEKLFF
>TRBJ2-1|.|14|TRBV19|.
TGTGCCAGTAGTATAGTTGGGCAGGGACACGAGCAGTTCTTC
CASSIVGQGHEQFF
>TRBJ2-7|TRBD1|12|TRBV7-9|.
TGTGCCAGCGGGGGACAGACCTACGAGCAGTACTTC
CASGGQTYEQYF
>TRBJ1-1|.|14|TRBV19|.
TGTGCCAGTAGTATAGGAGGAGTTAACACTGAAGCTTTCTTT
CASSIGGVNTEAFF
>TRBJ1-2|.|17|TRBV9|.
TGTGCCAGCAGCGACGGTATTGACAGCCACGTTAACTATGGCTACACCTTC
CASSDGIDSHVNYGYTF
>TRBJ1-1|.|15|TRBV6-5|.
TGTGCCAGCAGTAGGCCTAGCCGGACGAACACTGAAGCTTTCTTT
CASSRPSRTNTEAFF
>TRBJ1-6|TRBD1|15|TRBV6-5|.
TGTGCCAGCAATCCCCGCGGGACAGAGAGTTCACCCCTCCACTTT
CASNPRGTESSPLHF
>TRBJ1-5|.|14|TRBV10-3|.
TGTGCCATCAGTGTAACGGGGGGCGGTCAGCCCCAGCATTTT
CAISVTGGGQPQHF
>TRBJ1-5|TRBD1|14|TRBV7-2|.
TGTGCCAGCAGCCTGACAGGGATTAATCAGCCCCAGCATTTT
CASSLTGINQPQHF
>TRBJ1-2|.|14|TRBV7-9|.
TGTGCCAGCACTGTAGACGGAATTAACTATGGCTACACCTTC
CASTVDGINYGYTF
>TRBJ2-3|.|15|TRBV7-2|.
TGTGCCAGCAGCCCTGAGACCGGGCGGACAGATACGCAGTATTTT
CASSPETGRTDTQYF
>TRBJ1-1|.|14|TRBV5-1|.
TGCGCCAGCAGCTTGGATACAGGGAACACTGAAGCTTTCTTT
CASSLDTGNTEAFF
>TRBJ1-2|.|11|TRBV2|.
TGTGCCAGCAGTCTCGAGGGTGGCTACACCTTC
CASSLEGGYTF
>TRBJ2-3|TRBD2|19|TRBV7-2|few
TGTGCCAGCAGCTTAGAGCGAGGACGGGGACTAGGGTACACAGATACGCAGTATTTT
CASSLERGRGLGYTDTQYF
>TRBJ1-5|.|15|TRBV7-2|.
TGTGCCAGCAGCCAACGAGGGACGAGCAATCAGCCCCAGCATTTT
CASSQRGTSNQPQHF
>TRBJ2-7|TRBD1|12|TRBV11-2|.
TGTGCCAGCAGACAGGGGCTGGACGAGCAGTACTTC
CASRQGLDEQYF
>TRBJ2-3|.|15|TRBV7-2|.
TGTGCCAGCAGCTGGCAGGGGGGCGGCACAGATACGCAGTATTTT
CASSWQGGGTDTQYF
>TRBJ2-7|.|15|TRBV6-1|once
TGTGCCAGCAGTGAATTCGCTAGCTTTATCTACGAGCAGTACTTC
CASSEFASFIYEQYF
>TRBJ1-1|TRBD1|16|TRBV5-6|.
TGTGCCAGCAGCTTGGGACAGGGGTTCATGAACACTGAAGCTTTCTTT
CASSLGQGFMNTEAFF
>TRBJ1-4|.|14|TRBV6-1|.
TGTGCCAGCAGTGAGGGGGCAACTAATGAAAAACTGTTTTTT
CASSEGATNEKLFF
>TRBJ1-2|.|16|TRBV4-3|.
TGCGCCAGCAGCCCCCAGCCCCCTCCAGGGCTCTATGGCTACACCTTC
CASSPQPPPGLYGYTF
>TRBJ1-1|TRBD1|14|TRBV19|few
TGTGCCAGTAGTCAGTACAGGGGAGACACTGAAGCTTTCTTT
CASSQYRGDTEAFF
>TRBJ2-7|.|11|TRBV7-2|.
TGTGCCAGCAGCTCAGAACAGGAGCAGTACTTC
CASSSEQEQYF
>TRBJ1-1|.|13|TRBV19|few
TGTGCCAGTAGTTCACAGTGGAACACTGAAGCTTTCTTT
CASSSQWNTEAFF
>TRBJ1-1|TRBD1|13|TRBV25-1|.
TGTGCCAGCGTACAGGGGGCGCCGACTGAAGCTTTCTTT
CASVQGAPTEAFF
>TRBJ1-4|.|14|TRBV19|.
TGTGCCAGTAGCCCAGGGGTAAATCCTGAAAAACTGTTTTTT
CASSPGVNPEKLFF
>TRBJ1-1|TRBD1|14|TRBV27|.
TGTGCCAGCAGTTTGAGACAGGGAAGCACTGAAGCTTTCTTT
CASSLRQGSTEAFF
>TRBJ2-3|TRBD2|14|TRBV5-1|.
TGCGCCAGCAGGCTAGCGGGAGCACCAGATACGCAGTATTTT
CASRLAGAPDTQYF
>TRBJ1-5|.|19|TRBV7-2|.
TGTGCCAGCAGCTTAGGACCGACAGTCGAACTCTATAGCAATCAGCCCCAGCATTTT
CASSLGPTVELYSNQPQHF
>TRBJ2-5|.|13|TRBV21-1|.
TGTGCCAGCAGCAAAATGACCCCGGAGACCCAGTACTTC
CASSKMTPETQYF
>TRBJ2-3|.|12|TRBV18|.
TGTGCCAGCTCCCTCAGGGAGGATACGCAGTATTTT
CASSLREDTQYF
>TRBJ1-6|.|13|TRBV27|.
TGTGCCAGCAGTTTAGAGGTGTGGTCACCCCTCCACTTT
CASSLEVWSPLHF
>TRBJ2-1|TRBD1|14|TRBV2|once
TGTGCCAGCAGGGCGACAGGGGGCTACAATGAGCAGTTCTTC
CASRATGGYNEQFF
>TRBJ2-3|TRBD1|19|TRBV23-1|.
TGCGCCAGCAGTCATCGACCCGGGACAGGGGGATCCAGCACAGATACGCAGTATTTT
CASSHRPGTGGSSTDTQYF
>TRBJ1-6|.|13|TRBV6-5|few
TGTGCCAGCAGTTTAAGCAGGGATTCACCCCTCCACTTT
CASSLSRDSPLHF
>TRBJ2-3|.|18|TRBV6-4|.
TGTGCCAGCAGTGACTCCTCCCGACTGGGGGCTAGCACAGATACGCAGTATTTT
CASSDSSRLGASTDTQYF
>TRBJ1-5|.|18|TRBV6-4|.
TGTGCCAGCAGTGAGGGCGTGGGACTGCTCTACCTATGTCAGCCCCAGCATTTT
CASSEGVGLLYLCQPQHF
>TRBJ1-1|.|15|TRBV6-5|.
TGTGCCAGCAGTTACTCGATTCTGGGGGCCGGTGAAGCTTTCTTT
CASSYSILGAGEAFF
>TRBJ2-5|TRBD2|18|TRBV12-5|.
TGTGCTAGTGGTTTGGACTATAGCGGGAGGTTCTTGCAAGAGACCCAGTACTTC
CASGLDYSGRFLQETQYF
>TRBJ2-1|.|15|TRBV11-1|.
TGTGCCAGCAGCTTACACCAGGATCTTTTTTATGAGCAGTTCTTC
CASSLHQDLFYEQFF
>TRBJ2-3|TRBD1|14|TRBV28|.
TGTGCCAGCAGTACGGGACAGAGAACAGATACGCAGTATTTT
CASSTGQRTDTQYF
>TRBJ2-1|TRBD2|13|TRBV5-1|once
TGCGCCAGCAGCTGGGGACTAGCGAATGAGCAGTTCTTC
CASSWGLANEQFF
>TRBJ1-2|.|15|TRBV10-1|.
TGCGCCAGCTCGCGGTCCACCTTCTCTAACTATGGCTACACCTTC
CASSRSTFSNYGYTF
>TRBJ2-7|.|12|TRBV11-3|.
TGTGCCAGCAGCTTAGAGGGTTACGAGCAGTACTTC
CASSLEGYEQYF
>TRBJ1-2|.|16|TRBV7-8|.
TGTGCCAGCAGCCTAACGATACACCTCTATAACTATGGCTACACCTTC
CASSLTIHLYNYGYTF
>TRBJ1-5|TRBD1|18|TRBV27|.
TGTGCCAGCAGTTCCTATACCCCGGGACAGTATAGCAATCAGCCCCAGCATTTT
CASSSYTPGQYSNQPQHF